This TCR beta chain was observed in a study of blood T cell repertoires in COVID-19. About the research overall: The study drew acute and convalescent COVID-19 samples from the United States, Italy and Spain.

Original methodology: Cell counts per sample came from amplifying reference gene primers. Produced via immunoSEQ multiplex PCR; TCRdb's table is partial and in-frame only. Clone size and the V and J calls come from that table; the DNA yielded D and trimming. The sample lists 100,000 or so clones, roughly 87% seen once, with around 2% in the top ten. This CDR3 has 18 residues. Trimming left V 0 bases short and J 0 bases short, with 17 bases between. CDR1 is SGHRS, CDR2 YFSETQ, per germline. The V and J genes are TRBV5-1 and TRBJ2-3; possibly TRBD2 for D (6 bases). Sequencing used peripheral blood. The sequence derives from a man in his fifties with active COVID-19. The CDR3 region has the DNA TGCGCCAGCAGCTTGGGACGGGGGATAAGCACTAGCACAGATACGCAGTATTTT. Protein product: CASSLGRGISTSTDTQYF.